Following are 16 T cell receptor beta chains from one sample sequenced in a study of blood T cells in healthy people across ages. Sample-barcoded 5' priming and a J-beta primer mix drove a second PCR of 7 to 11 cycles. MiXCR, applied by TCRdb to the 5' RACE reads, yields one record per CDR3 protein. Of 380,000 or so distinct CDR3 sequences in the sample, approximately 52% were seen once. Material: blood. The receptors come from a man in his sixties in good health.

This clonotype has at least ten counts. This chain connects TRBV6-5 to TRBJ2-5; maybe TRBD2 (5 bases). Germline loops: CDR1 MNHEY, CDR2 SVGAGI. There are 13 residues in the CDR3. Trimming removed 7 bases at V and 9 bases at J, with 18 bases between. CDR3 region: CASTNGPYGAQYF. Written as DNA, the CDR3 is TGTGCCAGCACCAACGGGCCCTACGGGGCCCAGTACTTC.

The table lists this clonotype with a few counts. The rearrangement uses TRBV14 and TRBJ2-1; D tentatively fits TRBD1 or TRBD2 (6 bases each). There are 16 residues in the CDR3. CDR1 SGHDN and CDR2 FVKESK come from the germline V gene. V lost 1 base and J lost 3, with 13 bases in between. CDR3 amino acids: CASSQGSGAGYNEQFF. In nucleotides, the CDR3 is TGTGCCAGCAGCCAAGGGTCGGGGGCGGGCTACAATGAGCAGTTCTTC.

The genes are TRBV19 and TRBJ2-1; maybe TRBD2 (5 bases). The CDR3 sequence is 17 residues long. Germline lookup yields CDR1 LNHDA and CDR2 SQIVND (reference sequence). V was cut by 5 bases and J by 2 bases, with 19 bases left in between. As DNA, the CDR3 is TGTGCCAGTAGTGCCCTAGGGAGCGCCGGGCCCTACAATGAGCAGTTCTTC. Amino acid sequence: CASSALGSAGPYNEQFF.

The V call is TRBV11-2, the J call TRBJ2-1; TRBD2 agrees at 7 bases. Germline V lookup: CDR1 SGHAT, CDR2 FQNNGV. CDR3 length: 12 amino acids. J gave up 15 bases and V 5 bases, and 10 bases lay outside the gene matches. CDR3 nucleotides: TGTGCCAGCAGCGGCGTTTGGGGCGGGAGGTTCTTC. Amino acid sequence: CASSGVWGGRFF.

The CDR3 is CSAQSTGDSPLHF. CDR3 DNA: TGCAGCGCTCAGTCGACAGGGGATTCACCCCTCCACTTT. The chain employs TRBV29-1 and TRBJ1-6, with 8 bases that match TRBD1. This CDR3 is 13 amino acids long. Looked up from germline, CDR1 is SQVTM and CDR2 is ANQGSEA. V shed 7 bases, J shed 8 bases, and the junction held 7 bases outside the gene matches.

The chain has TRBV7-2 and TRBJ2-5; tentative D call: TRBD1 (6 bases). Germline CDR1 reads SGHTA; CDR2 reads FQGNSA. This CDR3 contains 15 residues. V was trimmed by 1 base and J by 1 base, leaving 10 bases between them. The CDR3 DNA is TGTGCCAGCAGCTTAGTGACAGGTCCCCAAGAGACCCAGTACTTC. It translates to CASSLVTGPQETQYF.

Turning to this clonotype: One junction end disagrees with the germline gene, perhaps due to a read error. V and J are TRBV29-1 and TRBJ2-1; no reliable D call. The CDR3 runs 13 residues. CDR1 SQVTM and CDR2 ANQGSEA come from the germline V gene. CDR3 bases: TGCAGCGCCGGACCCGACTCCTACAACGAGCAGTTCTTC. It specifies CSAGPDSYNEQFF.

This clonotype has a handful of counts. This chain links TRBV3-1 with TRBJ2-7; a weak D match, TRBD2 (6 bases). Trimming pared 3 bases from V and 9 bases from J, leaving 9 bases between. Germline-derived CDR1 and CDR2 are LGHDT and YNNKEL (reference sequence). The CDR3 spans 11 residues. The CDR3: CASSHLSGQYF. As DNA, the CDR3 is TGTGCCAGCAGCCATCTTAGCGGGCAGTACTTC.

This clonotype occurred a few times. The chain links TRBV28 to TRBJ2-1, with a possible D match to TRBD2 (6 bases). V lost 6 bases and J lost 4, with 19 bases in between. This CDR3 has 16 residues. The germline CDR1 and CDR2 sequences are MDHEN and SYDVKM. The CDR3 is CASSDRRGSQYNEQFF. CDR3 nucleotides: TGTGCCAGCAGCGACCGGAGGGGTAGTCAGTACAATGAGCAGTTCTTC.

This rearrangement joins TRBV23-1 to TRBJ1-2; no firm D call. TRBV23-1 is an ORF, with its function uncertain. The CDR3 covers 15 residues. Trimming shortened V by 6 bases and J by 7 bases, and 21 bases separated the two germline ends. In nucleotides, the CDR3 is TGCGCCAGCAGATCGAGGTTTCATTATTCTAGTGGCTACACCTTC. Residues: CASRSRFHYSSGYTF.

The J gene is TRBJ2-7, the V gene TRBV7-9, with D perhaps TRBD1 (5 bases). Germline lookup yields CDR1 SEHNR and CDR2 FQNEAQ (reference sequence). This CDR3 is 15 amino acids long. Trimming pared 1 base from V and 0 bases from J, leaving 10 bases between. The CDR3 sequence is CASSLGDSSSYEQYF. The DNA of the CDR3 is TGTGCCAGCAGCTTAGGTGACAGCAGCTCCTACGAGCAGTACTTC.

V gene TRBV4-2 combines with J gene TRBJ2-7; 8 nucleotides agree with TRBD2. CDR1 and CDR2 from the germline V gene are LGHNA and YNFKEQ. This CDR3 comprises 17 residues. With 0 bases clipped from V and 3 bases from J, the junction kept 10 bases outside the gene matches. The chain's CDR3 is CASSQEIGGGLLYEQYF. For the CDR3, the DNA is TGTGCCAGCAGCCAAGAGATAGGCGGGGGGCTCCTCTACGAGCAGTACTTC.

This clonotype has only a few counts. V is TRBV20-1 and J is TRBJ2-4, with D tentatively TRBD1 (5 bases). The germline V gene encodes CDR1 DFQATT and CDR2 SNEGSKA (reference sequence). This CDR3 contains 15 residues. Trimming pared 0 bases from V and 2 bases from J, leaving 11 bases between. This CDR3 reads CSARDPRESKNIQYF. The CDR3, as DNA: TGCAGTGCTAGAGATCCCAGGGAATCCAAAAACATTCAGTACTTC.

V is TRBV3-1 and J is TRBJ2-5; TRBD2 aligns across 7 bases. This CDR3 is built from 13 residues. V lost 8 bases and J lost 1; bases outside the gene matches: 4. CDR1 is LGHDT, CDR2 YNNKEL, per germline (reference sequence). The CDR3 here is CASAAGVQETQYF. The DNA for the CDR3 is TGTGCCAGCGCTGCGGGGGTCCAAGAGACCCAGTACTTC.

This rearrangement joins TRBV6-5 to TRBJ1-2, with D hard to call. Germline CDR1 and CDR2: MNHEY and SVGAGI. The length of the CDR3 is 15 residues. Trimming took off 0 bases at V and 4 bases at J, with 12 bases between the two ends. The CDR3: CASSYSWAGSYGYTF. CDR3 nucleotides: TGTGCCAGCAGTTACTCTTGGGCAGGTTCCTATGGCTACACCTTC.

This clonotype has a handful of counts. CDR3 sequence reads: CASFGGYEQYF. CDR3 nucleotide sequence: TGTGCCAGCTTCGGAGGATACGAGCAGTACTTC. The rearrangement links TRBV7-8 to TRBJ2-7, with D possibly being TRBD2 (5 bases). Trimming stripped 8 bases from V and 4 bases from J, with 9 bases between. This CDR3 is built from 11 residues. CDR1 SGHVS and CDR2 FQNEAQ come from the germline V gene.